A single T cell receptor beta chain is shown here with its context. This sample is drawn from a study of CD8 T cells in Susac syndrome. Random-hexamer reverse transcription was applied to about 0.45 to 1 ug RNA. TCRdb re-analysed the immunoSEQ multiplex PCR reads in MiXCR, keeping a single row per CDR3 protein. The sample lists tens of thousands of distinct CDR3 sequences; roughly 94% were seen once. This receptor was obtained from a human donor with multiple sclerosis. Sequenced sample: CD8+ T cells from PBMCs.

The CDR3 spells CASSQEVGYIHEQYF. The CDR3 nucleotides read TGCGCCAGCAGCCAAGAGGTGGGTTATATCCACGAGCAGTACTTC. The chain couples TRBV4-1 to TRBJ2-7; unclear D gene. The V gene's germline CDR1 is MGHRA and CDR2 YSYEKL. The CDR3 spans 15 residues. The germline V and J ends were trimmed by 0 bases and 5 bases, with 14 bases remaining between them.